This T cell receptor beta chain is from a study of blood T cell repertoires in COVID-19. About the research overall: Acute and convalescent COVID-19 samples came from the United States, Italy and Spain.

In Seattle, patients joined the study during active infection and were tracked longitudinally. How the authors handled the data: From reference gene primer amplification, estimates of nucleated cell counts were derived. Generated by immunoSEQ multiplex PCR, the TCRdb table keeps only in-frame clones and is missing some. D and trimming were read from the DNA, whereas the V and J calls and clone size are those reported in that table. Of more than 200,000 clones in the sample, 75% to 90% were seen once. The TCR sequence derives from a woman of 80 years or more with COVID-19, enrolled during active disease. The sequencing sample was made of peripheral blood.

This chain's CDR3 is CAISGGETQYF. The CDR3 DNA sequence: TGTGCCATCAGTGGAGGGGAGACCCAGTACTTC. V gene TRBV10-3 combines with J gene TRBJ2-5; tentatively, D is TRBD2 (5 bases). The length of the CDR3 is 11 residues. The germline V gene encodes CDR1 ENHRY and CDR2 SYGVKD. The V gene lost 4 bases and the J gene lost 5 bases, with 5 bases spanning the gap.